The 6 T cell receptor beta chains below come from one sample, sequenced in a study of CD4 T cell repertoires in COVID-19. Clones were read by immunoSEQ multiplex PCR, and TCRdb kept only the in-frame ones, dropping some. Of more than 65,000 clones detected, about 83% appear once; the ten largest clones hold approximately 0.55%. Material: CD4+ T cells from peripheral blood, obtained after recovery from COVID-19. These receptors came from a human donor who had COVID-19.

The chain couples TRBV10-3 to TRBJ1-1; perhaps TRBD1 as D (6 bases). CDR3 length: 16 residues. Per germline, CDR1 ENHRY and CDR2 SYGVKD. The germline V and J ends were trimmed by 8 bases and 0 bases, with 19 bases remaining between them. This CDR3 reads CAIRGGGGTMNTEAFF. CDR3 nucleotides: TGTGCCATCCGGGGAGGGGGAGGGACTATGAACACTGAAGCTTTCTTT.

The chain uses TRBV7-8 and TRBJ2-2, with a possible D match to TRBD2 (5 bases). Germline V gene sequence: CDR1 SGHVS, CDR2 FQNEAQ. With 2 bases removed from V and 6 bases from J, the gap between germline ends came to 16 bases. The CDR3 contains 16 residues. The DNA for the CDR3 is TGTGCCAGCAGCTTAAGAGGAGGAGTTTCGGCCGGGGAGCTGTTTTTT. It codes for CASSLRGGVSAGELFF.

This chain's CDR3 is CASSVDRQLAGNTIYF. In DNA, the CDR3 is TGCGCCAGCAGCGTAGACAGGCAGCTGGCTGGAAACACCATATATTTT. The rearrangement uses TRBV5-1 and TRBJ1-3, with D possibly being TRBD1 (6 bases). CDR1 and CDR2 from the germline V gene are SGHRS and YFSETQ. CDR3 length: 16 residues. Between the trimmed V and J ends, which lost 4 bases and 2 bases, there was a span of 16 bases.

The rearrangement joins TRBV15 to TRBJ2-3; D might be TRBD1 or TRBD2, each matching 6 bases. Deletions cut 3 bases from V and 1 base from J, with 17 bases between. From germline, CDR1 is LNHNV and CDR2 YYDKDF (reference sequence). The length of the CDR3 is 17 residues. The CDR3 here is CATSSQPLGGRTDTQYF. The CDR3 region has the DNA TGTGCCACCAGCAGCCAACCCTTGGGGGGCCGCACAGATACGCAGTATTTT. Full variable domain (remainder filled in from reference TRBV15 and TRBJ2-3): DAMVIQNPRYQVTQFGKPVTLSCSQTLNHNVMYWYQQKSSQAPKLLFHYYDKDFNNEADTPDNFQSRRPNTSFCFLDIRSPGLGDTAMYLCATSSQPLGGRTDTQYFGPGTRLTVL.

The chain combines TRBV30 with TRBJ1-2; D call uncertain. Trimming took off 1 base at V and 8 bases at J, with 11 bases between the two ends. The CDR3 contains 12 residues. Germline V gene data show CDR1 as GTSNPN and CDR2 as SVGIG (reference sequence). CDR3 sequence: CAWSGTVSGYTF. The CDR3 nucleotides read TGTGCCTGGAGTGGGACGGTCTCGGGCTACACCTTC.

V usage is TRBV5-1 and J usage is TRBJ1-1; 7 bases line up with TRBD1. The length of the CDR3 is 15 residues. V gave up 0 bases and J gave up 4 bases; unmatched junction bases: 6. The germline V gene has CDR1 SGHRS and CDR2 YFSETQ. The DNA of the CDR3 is TGCGCCAGCAGCTTGGCCCTACAGGGGACCACTGAAGCTTTCTTT. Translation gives CASSLALQGTTEAFF. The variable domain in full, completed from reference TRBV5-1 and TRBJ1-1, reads KAGVTQTPRYLIKTRGQQVTLSCSPISGHRSVSWYQQTPGQGLQFLFEYFSETQRNKGNFPGRFSGRQFSNSRSEMNVSTLELGDSALYLCASSLALQGTTEAFFGQGTRLTVV.